This T cell receptor (beta chain) is from a study of T cell clonotyping in hematopoietic cell transplantation. Looking at the study overall: Recipients' pretransplant samples followed cytoreduction.

Time point in this sample: recipient sample about 28 days before transplant, after cytoreduction. Recipients were bled about 28 days pretransplant and at posttransplant days 30, 100, 180. Regarding the study as a whole: Recipient TCR diversity dropped after transplant; expanded clonotypes rose from day 30 to 180. Graft donor and pretransplant recipient Inverse Simpson Index values predicted broader posttransplant TCR diversity.

Sequenced by immunoSEQ multiplex PCR; TCRdb stores in-frame clones only, minus some. The data hold 25,000 to 35,000 clones, with approximately 94% observed a single time. The CDR3 spans 13 residues. Per germline, CDR1 SGHAT and CDR2 FQNNGV. Trimming took 0 bases from V and 7 from J, leaving 7 bases between them. In the case of this clone: What it binds is unknown.

The chain has TRBV11-2 and TRBJ1-5; D remains ambiguous. The TCR was taken from a man aged 50 to 59 with acute myeloid leukemia. Some clones in this sample may be carry-over from other donors' samples. The source material was peripheral blood mononuclear cells, sampled before stem cell transplant. CDR3 sequence (DNA): TGTGCCAGCAGCTTAGAAATTGGGCAGCCCCAGCATTTT. It yields the protein CASSLEIGQPQHF.